These T cell receptor beta chains were read from a single sample in a study of human T cells and chemical hapten exposure. TCRdb reprocessed the RACE reads via MiXCR and lists one record per CDR3 protein. The sample has about 260,000 distinct CDR3 sequences, 7% to 10% seen once. The sample in question was whole blood, obtained in connection with sensitization to the hapten diphenylcyclopropenone (DPC). The receptor source for this set is a middle-aged woman with alopecia areata. Some clones in this sample may be carry-over from other donors' samples. The CDR3 runs from the conserved cysteine through the conserved F or W. The order of the fields is V gene, clone size, D gene, J gene, CDR3 DNA, CDR3 protein. A D gene is named only where the DNA matches it firmly. Expanded clones are given a class, and other clones once, few, many or no size at all.

>TRBV18|-|-|TRBJ2-7
TGTGCCAGCTCGCTCCGGGACGGTCCCTACGAGCAGTACTTC
CASSLRDGPYEQYF
>TRBV7-2|-|-|TRBJ2-3
TGTGCCAGCAGCTTTTCAGGGTTATCGCAGTATTTT
CASSFSGLSQYF
>TRBV10-3|many|-|TRBJ2-3
TGTGCCATCAGTGAGTCGCCCAGGGATACGCAGTATTTT
CAISESPRDTQYF
>TRBV20-1|few|TRBD2|TRBJ2-4
TGCAGTGCCGTTGAGCGGGGGGAACCCAAAAACATTCAGTACTTC
CSAVERGEPKNIQYF
>TRBV29-1|-|-|TRBJ2-5
TGCAGCGTTGCGACAGGATCAGAGACCCAGTACTTC
CSVATGSETQYF
>TRBV6-1|many|TRBD2|TRBJ2-7
TGTGCCAGCACACTTCGGGAGGGCCTCTACGAGCAGTACTTC
CASTLREGLYEQYF
>TRBV20-1|-|TRBD1|TRBJ1-6
TGCAGTGCTCGCCCGGGACAGGTTTCGGGTTCACCCCTCCACTTT
CSARPGQVSGSPLHF
>TRBV27|few|-|TRBJ2-3
TGTGCCAGCAATGCACAGGGAGCAGATACGCAGTATTTT
CASNAQGADTQYF
>TRBV2|many|-|TRBJ2-7
TGTGCCAGCAGAAACATACCGAGCTCCTACGAGCAGTACTTC
CASRNIPSSYEQYF
>TRBV28|few|-|TRBJ1-1
TGTGCCAGCAGTCGCACTAGGGGCGGGGAAGCTTTCTTT
CASSRTRGGEAFF
>TRBV4-2|many|-|TRBJ1-1
TGTGCCAGCAGCCAAGATTCGGGCAGTAATGAAGCTTTCTTT
CASSQDSGSNEAFF
>TRBV20-1|-|TRBD2|TRBJ2-2
TGCAGTGCTACGGTGACTAGCGGAAACACCGGGGAGCTGTTTTTT
CSATVTSGNTGELFF
>TRBV5-1|-|-|TRBJ2-3
TGCGCCAGCAGCTTATCCAGTCTCGGCGCAGATACGCAGTATTTT
CASSLSSLGADTQYF
>TRBV7-2|few|-|TRBJ2-1
TGTGCCAGCAGCTTAGTAGCGACCCAATACAATGAGCAGTTCTTC
CASSLVATQYNEQFF
>TRBV7-8|-|-|TRBJ1-1
TGTGCCAGCAGCTTCCTAGGGGACACTGAAGCTTTCTTT
CASSFLGDTEAFF
>TRBV28|-|-|TRBJ1-1
TGTGCCAGCAGTTTTGTTCCGGTGAACACTGAAGCTTTCTTT
CASSFVPVNTEAFF
>TRBV7-2|-|TRBD2|TRBJ2-3
TGTGCCAGCAGCGCCCGACTAGCGTACACAGATACGCAGTATTTT
CASSARLAYTDTQYF
>TRBV5-1|-|-|TRBJ2-7
TGCGCCAGCAGCTTTGGGACGGACTCCTACGAGCAGTACTTC
CASSFGTDSYEQYF
>TRBV12-3/TRBV12-4|few|-|TRBJ2-4
TGTGCCAGCAGTTTGAGGGGCCCAAGCCCTCAGTACTTC
CASSLRGPSPQYF
>TRBV6-4|few|TRBD1|TRBJ1-1
TGTGCCAGCAGTCGGGACAGGGCGGGTGAAGCTTTCTTT
CASSRDRAGEAFF
>TRBV5-1|many|TRBD2|TRBJ2-5
TGCGCCAGCAGCTTGGATACTAGCGCAGAGACCCAGTACTTC
CASSLDTSAETQYF
>TRBV11-1|few|-|TRBJ1-6
TGTGCCAGCAGATCTGCGGAACAGGGCCTCCGGCCCCTCCACTTT
CASRSAEQGLRPLHF
>TRBV7-8|-|TRBD2|TRBJ2-5
TGTGCCAGCAGCTTAAATGTAGCGGGCCAAGAGACCCAGTACTTC
CASSLNVAGQETQYF
>TRBV4-1|many|-|TRBJ1-1
TGCGCCAGCAGCCCTGGGGACGGGCGTGAGCCCACTGAAGCTTTCTTT
CASSPGDGREPTEAFF
>TRBV6-5|-|TRBD1|TRBJ1-1
TGTGCCAGCAGTTACTCGACAGGGGGGACTCAGGTTGCTTTCTTT
CASSYSTGGTQVAFF
>TRBV7-2|few|-|TRBJ1-4
TGTGCCAGCAGCTTACGAATTAATGAAAAACTGTTTTTT
CASSLRINEKLFF
>TRBV7-2|-|-|TRBJ1-5
TGTGCCAGCAGCGCAACTAGTGGCAATCAGCCCCAGCATTTT
CASSATSGNQPQHF
>TRBV28|-|TRBD2|TRBJ2-7
TGTGCCAGCAGTGAGACTAGCGGGAGTTTGTACGAGCAGTACTTC
CASSETSGSLYEQYF
>TRBV6-2/TRBV6-3|few|TRBD1|TRBJ2-2
TGTGCCAGCAGTTACTCTTGGGACAGGGTTAACACCGGGGAGCTGTTTTTT
CASSYSWDRVNTGELFF
>TRBV6-5|few|-|TRBJ2-6
TGTGCCAGCAGTTCAGGGCTCACTGGGGCCAACGTCCTGACTTTC
CASSSGLTGANVLTF
>TRBV12-3/TRBV12-4|-|-|TRBJ1-1
TGTGCCAGCAGTCCGCAGACAGTTTTAGAGAACACTGAAGCTTTCTTT
CASSPQTVLENTEAFF
>TRBV2|many|TRBD1|TRBJ1-2
TGTGCCAGTAAACCCCAAACCGACAGGGGCTATGGCTACACCTTC
CASKPQTDRGYGYTF
>TRBV9|many|TRBD1|TRBJ1-2
TGTGCCAGCAGCGAGGGACAGAACTATGGCTACACCTTC
CASSEGQNYGYTF
>TRBV28|many|-|TRBJ2-5
TGTGCCAGCAGTTTAGGGGGGAACCAAGAGACCCAGTACTTC
CASSLGGNQETQYF
>TRBV4-3|-|-|TRBJ1-5
TGCGCCAGCAGCCAAGAACCCCGAAATCAGCCCCAGCATTTT
CASSQEPRNQPQHF
>TRBV9|few|TRBD1|TRBJ1-4
TGTGCCAGCAGCGTAACCGGGACAGGGGTGGACGAAAAACTGTTTTTT
CASSVTGTGVDEKLFF
>TRBV12-3/TRBV12-4|few|-|TRBJ1-1
TGTGCCAGCAGTTTAGGTAGGAGATTGAACACTGAAGCTTTCTTT
CASSLGRRLNTEAFF